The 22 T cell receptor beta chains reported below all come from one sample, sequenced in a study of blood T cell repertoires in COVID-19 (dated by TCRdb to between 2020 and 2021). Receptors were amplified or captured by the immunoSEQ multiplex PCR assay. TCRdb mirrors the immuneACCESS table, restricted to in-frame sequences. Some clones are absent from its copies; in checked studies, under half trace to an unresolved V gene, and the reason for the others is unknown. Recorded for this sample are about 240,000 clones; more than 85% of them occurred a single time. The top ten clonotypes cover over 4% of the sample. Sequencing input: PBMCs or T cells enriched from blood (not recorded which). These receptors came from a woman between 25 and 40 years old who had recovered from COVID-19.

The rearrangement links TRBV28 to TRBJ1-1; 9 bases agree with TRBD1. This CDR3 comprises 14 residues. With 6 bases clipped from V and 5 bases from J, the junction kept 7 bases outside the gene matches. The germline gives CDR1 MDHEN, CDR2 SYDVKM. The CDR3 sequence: CASRPGQGRTEAFF. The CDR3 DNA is TGTGCCAGCAGGCCGGGACAGGGAAGAACTGAAGCTTTCTTT.

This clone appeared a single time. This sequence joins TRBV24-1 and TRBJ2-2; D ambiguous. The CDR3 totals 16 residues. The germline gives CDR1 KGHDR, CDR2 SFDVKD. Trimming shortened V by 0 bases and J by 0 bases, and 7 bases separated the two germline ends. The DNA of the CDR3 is TGTGCCACCAGTGATTTGCTAGAACCGAACACCGGGGAGCTGTTTTTT. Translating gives CATSDLLEPNTGELFF.

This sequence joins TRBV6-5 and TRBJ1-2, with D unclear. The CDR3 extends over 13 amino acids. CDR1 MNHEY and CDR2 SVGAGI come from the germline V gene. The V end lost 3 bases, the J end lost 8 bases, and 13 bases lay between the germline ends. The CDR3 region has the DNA TGTGCCAGCAGTTATTCGAGGGAAGGAGGCTACACCTTC. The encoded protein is CASSYSREGGYTF.

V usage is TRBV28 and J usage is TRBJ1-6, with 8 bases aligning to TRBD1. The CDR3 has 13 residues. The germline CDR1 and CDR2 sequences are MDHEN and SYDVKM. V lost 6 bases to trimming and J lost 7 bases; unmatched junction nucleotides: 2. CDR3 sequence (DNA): TGTGCCAGCAGGGGACAGGTCAATTCACCCCTCCACTTT. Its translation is CASRGQVNSPLHF.

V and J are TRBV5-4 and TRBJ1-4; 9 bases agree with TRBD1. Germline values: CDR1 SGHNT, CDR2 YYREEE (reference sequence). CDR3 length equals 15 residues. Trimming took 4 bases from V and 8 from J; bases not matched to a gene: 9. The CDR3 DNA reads TGTGCCAGCAGCAGTAGACAGGGGGTCGAAGAAAAACTGTTTTTT. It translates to CASSSRQGVEEKLFF.

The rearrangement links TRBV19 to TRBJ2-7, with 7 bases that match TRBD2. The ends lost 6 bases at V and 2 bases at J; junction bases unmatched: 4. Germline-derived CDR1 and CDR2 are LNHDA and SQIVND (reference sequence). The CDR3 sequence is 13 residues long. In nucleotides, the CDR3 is TGTGCCAGTAGGGCTAGCGGTACCTACGAGCAGTACTTC. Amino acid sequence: CASRASGTYEQYF. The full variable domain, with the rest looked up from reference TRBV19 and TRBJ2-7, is DGGITQSPKYLFRKEGQNVTLSCEQNLNHDAMYWYRQDPGQGLRLIYYSQIVNDFQKGDIAEGYSVSREKKESFPLTVTSAQKNPTAFYLCASRASGTYEQYFGPGTRLTVT.

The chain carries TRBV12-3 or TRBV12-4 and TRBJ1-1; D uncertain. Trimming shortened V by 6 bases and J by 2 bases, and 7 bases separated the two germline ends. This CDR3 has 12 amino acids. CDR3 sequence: CASRYSNTEAFF. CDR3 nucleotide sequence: TGTGCCAGCAGATACTCCAACACTGAAGCTTTCTTT.

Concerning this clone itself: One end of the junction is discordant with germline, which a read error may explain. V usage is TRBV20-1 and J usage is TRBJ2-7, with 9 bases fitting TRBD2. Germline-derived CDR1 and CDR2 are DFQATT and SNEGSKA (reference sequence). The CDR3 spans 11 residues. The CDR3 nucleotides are TGCAGTGCCAACCTAGCGGGACTCTACCACTTC. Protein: CSANLAGLYHF.

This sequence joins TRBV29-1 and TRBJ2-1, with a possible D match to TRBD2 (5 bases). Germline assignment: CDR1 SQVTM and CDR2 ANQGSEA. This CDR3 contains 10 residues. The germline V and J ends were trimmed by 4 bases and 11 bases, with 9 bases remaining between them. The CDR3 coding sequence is TGCAGCGTTGTTGGACTGAAGCAGTTCTTC. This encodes CSVVGLKQFF.

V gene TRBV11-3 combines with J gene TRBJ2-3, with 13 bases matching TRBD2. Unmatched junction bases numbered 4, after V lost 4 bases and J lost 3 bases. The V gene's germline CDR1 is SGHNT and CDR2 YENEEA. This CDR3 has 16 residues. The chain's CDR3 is CASSSGLAGVTDTQYF. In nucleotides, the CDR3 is TGTGCCAGCAGCTCTGGACTAGCGGGAGTGACAGATACGCAGTATTTT.

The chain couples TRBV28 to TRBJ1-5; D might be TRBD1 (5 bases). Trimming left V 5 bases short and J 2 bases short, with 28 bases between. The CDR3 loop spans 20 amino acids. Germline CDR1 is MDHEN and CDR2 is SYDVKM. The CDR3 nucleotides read TGTGCCAGCAGTGCCCAATGGGGGACCCTTGGGGGGTCGGGCAATCAGCCCCAGCATTTT. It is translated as CASSAQWGTLGGSGNQPQHF.

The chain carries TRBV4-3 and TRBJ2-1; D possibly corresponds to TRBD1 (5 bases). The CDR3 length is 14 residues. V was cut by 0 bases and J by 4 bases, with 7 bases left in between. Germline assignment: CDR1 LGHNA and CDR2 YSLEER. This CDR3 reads CASSQETVYNEQFF. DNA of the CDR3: TGCGCCAGCAGCCAAGAGACAGTTTACAATGAGCAGTTCTTC.

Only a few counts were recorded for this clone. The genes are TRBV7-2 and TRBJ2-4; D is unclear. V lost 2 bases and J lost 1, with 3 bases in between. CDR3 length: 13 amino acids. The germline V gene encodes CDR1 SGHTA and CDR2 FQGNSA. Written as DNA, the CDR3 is TGTGCCAGCAGCTTACTGGCCAAAAACATTCAGTACTTC. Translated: CASSLLAKNIQYF.

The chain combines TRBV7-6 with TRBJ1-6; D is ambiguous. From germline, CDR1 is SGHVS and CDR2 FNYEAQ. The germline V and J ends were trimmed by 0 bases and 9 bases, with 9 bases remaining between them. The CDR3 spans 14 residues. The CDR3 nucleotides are TGTGCCAGCAGCTTAGCGTTATCCGGTTCACCCCTCCACTTT. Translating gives CASSLALSGSPLHF.

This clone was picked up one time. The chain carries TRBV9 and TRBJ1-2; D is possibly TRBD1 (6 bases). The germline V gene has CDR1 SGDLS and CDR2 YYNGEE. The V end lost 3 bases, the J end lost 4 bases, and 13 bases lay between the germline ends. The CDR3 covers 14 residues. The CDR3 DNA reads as TGTGCCAGCAGCGGGAATACAGGGAGCTATGGCTACACCTTC. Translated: CASSGNTGSYGYTF.

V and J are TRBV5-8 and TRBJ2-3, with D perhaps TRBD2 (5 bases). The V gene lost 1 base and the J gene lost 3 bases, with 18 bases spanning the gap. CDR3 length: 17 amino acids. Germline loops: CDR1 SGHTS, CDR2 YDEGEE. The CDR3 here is CASSLSVGRLATDTQYF. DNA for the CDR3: TGTGCCAGCAGCTTGTCAGTAGGGCGTCTAGCAACAGATACGCAGTATTTT.

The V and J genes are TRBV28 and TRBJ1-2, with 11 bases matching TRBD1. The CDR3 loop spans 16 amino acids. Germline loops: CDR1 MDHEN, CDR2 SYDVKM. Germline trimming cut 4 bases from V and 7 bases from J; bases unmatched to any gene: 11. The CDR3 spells CASSSLWTGGWSGYTF. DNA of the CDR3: TGTGCCAGCAGTTCTCTCTGGACAGGGGGCTGGAGTGGCTACACCTTC.

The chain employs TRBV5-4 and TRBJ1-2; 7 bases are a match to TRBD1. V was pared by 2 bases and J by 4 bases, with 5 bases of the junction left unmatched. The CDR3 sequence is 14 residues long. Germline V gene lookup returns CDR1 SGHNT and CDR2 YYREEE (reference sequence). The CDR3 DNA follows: TGTGCCAGCAGCTTACAGGGGCAACCCTATGGCTACACCTTC. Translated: CASSLQGQPYGYTF.

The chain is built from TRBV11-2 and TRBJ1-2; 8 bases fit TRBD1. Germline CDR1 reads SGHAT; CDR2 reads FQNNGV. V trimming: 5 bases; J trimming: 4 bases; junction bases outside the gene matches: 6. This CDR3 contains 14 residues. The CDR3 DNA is TGTGCCAGCAGCCGGACAGGGCGTAGCTATGGCTACACCTTC. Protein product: CASSRTGRSYGYTF. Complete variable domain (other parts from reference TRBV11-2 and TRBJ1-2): EAGVAQSPRYKIIEKRQSVAFWCNPISGHATLYWYQQILGQGPKLLIQFQNNGVVDDSQLPKDRFSAERLKGVDSTLKIQPAKLEDSAVYLCASSRTGRSYGYTFGSGTRLTVV.

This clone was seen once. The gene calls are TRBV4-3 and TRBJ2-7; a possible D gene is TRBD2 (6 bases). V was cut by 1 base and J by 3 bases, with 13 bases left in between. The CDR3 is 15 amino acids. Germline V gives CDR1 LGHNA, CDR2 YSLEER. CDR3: CASSQVWPGDYEQYF. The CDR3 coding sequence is TGCGCCAGCAGCCAAGTGTGGCCGGGAGACTACGAGCAGTACTTC.

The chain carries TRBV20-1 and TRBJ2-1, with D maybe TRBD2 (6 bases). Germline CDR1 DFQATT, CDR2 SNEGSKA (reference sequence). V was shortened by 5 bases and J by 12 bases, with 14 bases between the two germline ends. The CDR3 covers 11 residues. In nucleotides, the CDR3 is TGCAGTGCTTATGGAGGGGTACCGCAGTTCTTC. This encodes CSAYGGVPQFF.

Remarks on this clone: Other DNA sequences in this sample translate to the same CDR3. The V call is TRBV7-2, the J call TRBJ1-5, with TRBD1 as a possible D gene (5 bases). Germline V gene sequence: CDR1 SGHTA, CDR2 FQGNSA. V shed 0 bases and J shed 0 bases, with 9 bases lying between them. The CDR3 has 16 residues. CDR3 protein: CASSLAGGYSNQPQHF. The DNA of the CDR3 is TGTGCCAGCAGCTTAGCGGGGGGTTATAGCAATCAGCCCCAGCATTTT.